This record covers a single TCR beta chain. Only one count was recorded for this clone. Which antigen it targets is not known. No quality values exist for individual bases; no much larger clone is one base distant. This sample is part of a study of blood T cell repertoires in COVID-19 (TCRdb year 2020). For the wider study: Samples covering the acute and convalescent phases of COVID-19 were provided by collaborators in the United States, Italy and Spain. The prospective study material was composed of cDNA or gDNA derived from T cells, B-cell-depleted T cells, or PBMCs. The dataset comprised deeply sampled blood TCRbeta repertoires from subjects exposed to, actively infected with, or recovered from COVID-19. The repertoires were made available in a free public database intended to serve as a resource for research on the immune response to SARS-CoV-2. The samples were drawn from the first 160 participants of the ongoing ImmuneRACE study and from 950 to 1,500 subjects provided by 6 global collaborators. Nearly every sample came with metadata listing a de-identified subject ID, COVID-19 status, age in years and sex. Where HLA class I and class II types were available, the types were taken from metadata supplied by the sample provider, not from assay-based typing.

Study-wide conclusions, independent of this receptor: Clinical and demographic metadata were provided uncurated, with the amount varying by source and participant.

Reading from cysteine to phenylalanine, the CDR3 counts 14 amino acids. The retained sequence is limited to the CDR3, 42 bases, with the frame set at the first base. From a lookup of the germline V gene, CDR1 and CDR2 are MNHEY and SVGEGT. The junction shows trimming of 6 bases on V and 6 bases on J, plus 18 bases between the germline ends. Whole blood was collected in K2EDTA tubes by collaborating institutions according to the institutions' own protocols. For TCRbeta analysis, collaborators shipped samples in one of three forms: frozen whole blood, isolated PBMCs, or DNA extracted from either of those sample types. The immunoSEQ Assay, a bias-controlled multiplex PCR, was used to amplify TCRbeta CDR3 regions from genomic DNA. On the study's bioinformatics: Nucleated cell counts per sample were estimated from amplification of reference gene primers within the assay. Sequence reads were collapsed and filtered to measure the absolute abundance of every unique TCRbeta CDR3 rearrangement. For each sample, productive Simpson clonality was calculated as the square root of Simpson's diversity index across productive rearrangements. The immuneACCESS repertoire file appears here via TCRdb, limited to in-frame rearrangements. These files lack a portion of the clones; in checked studies, under half of the deficit traces to unresolved V genes, and the cause of the others is not known. V and J calls and clone size are copied from that table; D and trimming were computed from the DNA. Here the sample has roughly 50,000 clones; 90% occur a single time. Jointly, the top ten make up 8% to 9% of the sample.

What was sequenced was peripheral blood. Recombination connected TRBV6-2 or TRBV6-3 to TRBJ2-7; the D gene is possibly TRBD2, with 6 bases matching. The TCR sequence derives from a woman aged 40 to 50 with active COVID-19. The sequence in DNA is TGTGCCAGCAGCCTACTACTAGCTGCAACCGAGCAGTACTTC. Its coded protein is CASSLLLAATEQYF.